These T cell receptor beta chains were read from a single sample in a study of T cell clones after liver transplantation. Data came from immunoSEQ multiplex PCR; TCRdb stores just in-frame clones and leaves some out. The profile shows roughly 53,000 clones, less than 75% of them singletons. This specimen consisted of CD4+ T cells from blood, obtained at the 22-month timepoint. The receptors derive from a human patient who received a liver transplant. Some T cells may possibly be graft donor cells. Each CDR3 is given without its conserved first and last residue. Each record gives: V gene, clone size, J gene, CDR3 protein. A clone size is listed for some rows: how often the clone was seen (once, few, many), or a class if it is expanded.

TRBV6-6	once	TRBJ2-2	ASRDQGGPGELF
TRBV7-8	NA	TRBJ2-7	ASSFRRDRPYEQY
TRBV6-1	medium-sized	TRBJ1-2	ASRGTGRGGYT
TRBV5-1	NA	TRBJ2-2	ASREGTVNTGELF
TRBV6-1	NA	TRBJ1-4	ASYPPGRSNEKLF
TRBV19	NA	TRBJ1-1	ASSIDRRGPGEGTEAF
TRBV7-2	few	TRBJ2-7	ASSPRLSGISYEQY
TRBV15	NA	TRBJ2-7	ATSRDRGSRSSYEQY
TRBV4-2	NA	TRBJ2-7	ASSQDLDRAFYEQY
TRBV7-3	NA	TRBJ2-2	ASSLTRTGDPGELF
TRBV2	once	TRBJ1-6	ASSDRDRVSSYNSPLH
TRBV4-2	many	TRBJ1-5	ASSRNGNQPQH
TRBV28	NA	TRBJ1-4	ASSLIREKLF
TRBV5-4	NA	TRBJ2-2	ASSTRTGVWAGELF
TRBV5-5	NA	TRBJ2-5	ASSFRTSGGAGETQY
TRBV28	NA	TRBJ2-7	ASSLYRGQY
TRBV2	once	TRBJ2-2	ASLSAGRGAV
TRBV30	NA	TRBJ2-2	ASRTGHTGELF
TRBV10-3	few	TRBJ2-1	AISDSSGGANEQF
TRBV10-3	once	TRBJ2-2	AISGGQSLNTGELF
TRBV11-2	NA	TRBJ2-1	ASSSLSNYNEQF
TRBV6-8	NA	TRBJ1-5	ASSTGGGVGQPQH
TRBV4-1	NA	TRBJ2-2	ASSSQGYTGELF
TRBV27	NA	TRBJ2-6	ASLGTGGILSGANVLT
TRBV7-2	few	TRBJ2-3	ASSLAGQGWDTQY
TRBV7-9	NA	TRBJ2-2	ASSLALAGSTGELF
TRBV29-1	NA	TRBJ2-7	STEGTGFNEQY
TRBV6-6	NA	TRBJ2-7	ASSYDRVSYEQY
TRBV6-5	NA	TRBJ1-5	ASSSSNRYQPQH
TRBV2	NA	TRBJ1-1	ASSERFGNTEAF
TRBV6-6	NA	TRBJ1-4	ASSYSGRGANEKLF